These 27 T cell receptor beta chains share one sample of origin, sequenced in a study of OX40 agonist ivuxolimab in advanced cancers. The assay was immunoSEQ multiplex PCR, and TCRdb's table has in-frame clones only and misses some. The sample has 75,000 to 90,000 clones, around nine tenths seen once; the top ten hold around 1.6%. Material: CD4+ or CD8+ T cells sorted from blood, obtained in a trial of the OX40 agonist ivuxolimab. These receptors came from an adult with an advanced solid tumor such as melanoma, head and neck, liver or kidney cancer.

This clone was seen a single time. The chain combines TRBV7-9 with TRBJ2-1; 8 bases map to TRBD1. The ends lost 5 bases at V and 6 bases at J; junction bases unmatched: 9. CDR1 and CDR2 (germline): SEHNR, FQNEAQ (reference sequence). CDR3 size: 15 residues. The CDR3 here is CASSDRGPKANEQFF. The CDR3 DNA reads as TGTGCCAGCAGCGACAGGGGTCCGAAGGCCAATGAGCAGTTCTTC.

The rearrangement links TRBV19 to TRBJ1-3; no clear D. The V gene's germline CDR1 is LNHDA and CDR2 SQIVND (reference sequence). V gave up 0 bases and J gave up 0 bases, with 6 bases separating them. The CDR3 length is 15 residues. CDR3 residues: CASSIDRPSGNTIYF. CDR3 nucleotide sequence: TGTGCCAGTAGTATAGACCGCCCCTCTGGAAACACCATATATTTT.

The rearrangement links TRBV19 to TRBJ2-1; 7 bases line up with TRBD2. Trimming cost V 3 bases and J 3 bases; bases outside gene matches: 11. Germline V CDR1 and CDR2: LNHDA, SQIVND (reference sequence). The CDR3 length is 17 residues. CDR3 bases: TGTGCCAGTAGTATTGGAAGGCGGGAGCCCTTCTACAATGAGCAGTTCTTC. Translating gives CASSIGRREPFYNEQFF.

This CDR3 reads CASRLAGVYYEQYF. In DNA, the CDR3 is TGTGCCAGCAGACTTGCCGGGGTATACTACGAGCAGTACTTC. The chain employs TRBV11-1 and TRBJ2-7; TRBD2 might be the D (5 bases). The CDR3 spans 14 residues. V gave up 6 bases and J gave up 3 bases, with 15 bases separating them. The germline V gene has CDR1 SGHAT and CDR2 FQDESV (reference sequence).

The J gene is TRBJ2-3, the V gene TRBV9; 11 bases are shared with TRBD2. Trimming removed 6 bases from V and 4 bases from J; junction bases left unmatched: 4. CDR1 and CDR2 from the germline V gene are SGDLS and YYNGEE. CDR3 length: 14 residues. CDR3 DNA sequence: TGTGCCAGCACCCCTAGCGGGGGGTCAGATACGCAGTATTTT. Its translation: CASTPSGGSDTQYF.

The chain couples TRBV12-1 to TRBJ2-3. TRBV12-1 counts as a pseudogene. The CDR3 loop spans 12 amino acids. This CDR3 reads CASSFGSDTQYF. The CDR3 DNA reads TGTGCCAGCAGCTTTGGATCAGATACGCAGTATTTT.

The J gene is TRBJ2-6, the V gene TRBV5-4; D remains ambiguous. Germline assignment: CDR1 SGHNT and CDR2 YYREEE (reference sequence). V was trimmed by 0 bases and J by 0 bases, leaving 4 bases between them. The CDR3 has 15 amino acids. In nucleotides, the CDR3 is TGTGCCAGCAGCTTGGACGTCTCTGGGGCCAACGTCCTGACTTTC. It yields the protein CASSLDVSGANVLTF.

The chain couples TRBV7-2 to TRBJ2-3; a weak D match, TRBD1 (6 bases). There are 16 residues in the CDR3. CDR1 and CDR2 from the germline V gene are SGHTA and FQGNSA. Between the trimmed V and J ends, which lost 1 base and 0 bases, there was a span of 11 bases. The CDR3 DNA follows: TGTGCCAGCAGCTTAGTCAGACAGGCTAGCACAGATACGCAGTATTTT. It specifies CASSLVRQASTDTQYF.

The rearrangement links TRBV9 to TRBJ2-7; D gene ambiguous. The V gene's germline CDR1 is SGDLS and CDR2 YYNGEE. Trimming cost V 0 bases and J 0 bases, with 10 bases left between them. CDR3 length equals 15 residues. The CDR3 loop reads CASSVGPGRSYEQYF. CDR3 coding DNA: TGTGCCAGCAGCGTAGGTCCAGGACGCTCCTACGAGCAGTACTTC.

This CDR3 is CASSERGLNQPQHF. Written as DNA, the CDR3 is TGTGCCAGCAGTGAACGAGGGCTAAATCAGCCCCAGCATTTT. This sequence joins TRBV25-1 and TRBJ1-5, with unresolved D. The CDR3 contains 14 residues. CDR1 MGHDK and CDR2 SYGVNS come from the germline V gene. Trimming removed 2 bases from V and 4 bases from J, with 9 bases in between.

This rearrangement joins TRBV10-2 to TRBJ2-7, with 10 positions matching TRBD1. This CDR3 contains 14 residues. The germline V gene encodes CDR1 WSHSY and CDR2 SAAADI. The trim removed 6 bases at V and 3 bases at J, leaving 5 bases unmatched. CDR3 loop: CASRGTGEDYEQYF. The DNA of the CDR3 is TGCGCCAGCAGAGGGACAGGGGAGGACTACGAGCAGTACTTC.

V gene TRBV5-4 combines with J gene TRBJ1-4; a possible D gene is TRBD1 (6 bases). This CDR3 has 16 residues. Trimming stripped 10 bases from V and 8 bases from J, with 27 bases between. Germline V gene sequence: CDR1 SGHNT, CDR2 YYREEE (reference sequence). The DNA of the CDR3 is TGTGCCGCCAGCGGGGGGGGCCTTTTGGGAACGGAAAAACTGTTTTTT. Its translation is CAASGGGLLGTEKLFF.

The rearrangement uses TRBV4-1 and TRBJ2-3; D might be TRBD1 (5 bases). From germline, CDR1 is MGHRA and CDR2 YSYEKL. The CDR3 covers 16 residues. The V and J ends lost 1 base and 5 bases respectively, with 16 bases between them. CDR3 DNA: TGCGCCAGCAGCCAAGTTGGTGCAGGGCCAGGAGATACGCAGTATTTT. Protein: CASSQVGAGPGDTQYF.

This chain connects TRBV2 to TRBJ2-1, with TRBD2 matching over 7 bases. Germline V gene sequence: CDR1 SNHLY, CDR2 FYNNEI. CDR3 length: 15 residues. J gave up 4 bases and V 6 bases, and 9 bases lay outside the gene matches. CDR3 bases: TGTGCCAGCAGAGAGCGGGACGGTGCGTACAATGAGCAGTTCTTC. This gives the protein CASRERDGAYNEQFF.

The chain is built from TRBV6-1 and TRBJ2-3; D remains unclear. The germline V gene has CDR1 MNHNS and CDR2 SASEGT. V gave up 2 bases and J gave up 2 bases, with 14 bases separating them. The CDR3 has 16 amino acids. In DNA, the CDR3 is TGTGCCAGCAGTGAACGGCGTTCTTTACCCACAGATACGCAGTATTTT. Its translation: CASSERRSLPTDTQYF.

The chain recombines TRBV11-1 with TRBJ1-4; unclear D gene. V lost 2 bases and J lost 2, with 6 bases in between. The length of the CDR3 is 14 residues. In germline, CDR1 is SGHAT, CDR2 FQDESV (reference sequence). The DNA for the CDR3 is TGTGCCAGCAGCTTAATGGTGACTAATGAAAAACTGTTTTTT. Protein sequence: CASSLMVTNEKLFF. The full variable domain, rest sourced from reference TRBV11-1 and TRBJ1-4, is EAEVAQSPRYKITEKSQAVAFWCDPISGHATLYWYRQILGQGPELLVQFQDESVVDDSQLPKDRFSAERLKGVDSTLKIQPAELGDSAMYLCASSLMVTNEKLFFGSGTQLSVL.

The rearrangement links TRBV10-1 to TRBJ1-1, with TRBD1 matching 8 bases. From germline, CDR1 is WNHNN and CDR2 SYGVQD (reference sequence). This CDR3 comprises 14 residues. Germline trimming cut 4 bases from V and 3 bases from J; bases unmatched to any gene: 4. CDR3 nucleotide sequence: TGCGCCAGCAGTGTCGGGACAGGCTACACTGAAGCTTTCTTT. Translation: CASSVGTGYTEAFF.

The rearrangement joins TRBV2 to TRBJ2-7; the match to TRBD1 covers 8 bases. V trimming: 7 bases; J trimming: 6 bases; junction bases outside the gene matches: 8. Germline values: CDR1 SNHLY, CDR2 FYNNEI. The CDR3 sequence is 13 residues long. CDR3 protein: CASKGPGTGEQYF. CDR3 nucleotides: TGTGCCAGCAAGGGCCCTGGGACAGGCGAGCAGTACTTC.

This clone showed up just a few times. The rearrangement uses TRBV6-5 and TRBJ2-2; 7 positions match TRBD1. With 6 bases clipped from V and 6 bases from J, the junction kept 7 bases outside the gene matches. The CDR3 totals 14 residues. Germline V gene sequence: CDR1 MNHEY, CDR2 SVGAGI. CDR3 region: CASRLQGKAGELFF. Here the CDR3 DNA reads TGTGCCAGCAGGCTACAGGGGAAGGCCGGGGAGCTGTTTTTT.

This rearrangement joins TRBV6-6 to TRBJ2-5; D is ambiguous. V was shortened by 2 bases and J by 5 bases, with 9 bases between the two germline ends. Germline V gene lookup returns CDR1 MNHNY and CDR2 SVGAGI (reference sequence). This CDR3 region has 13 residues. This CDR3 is CASSYAGRETQYF. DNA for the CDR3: TGTGCCAGCAGTTACGCTGGCAGGGAGACCCAGTACTTC.

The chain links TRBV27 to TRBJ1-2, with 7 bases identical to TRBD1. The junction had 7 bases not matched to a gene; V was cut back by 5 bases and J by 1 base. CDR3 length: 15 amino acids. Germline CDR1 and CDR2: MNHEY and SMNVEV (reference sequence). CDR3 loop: CASSTNRGVNYGYTF. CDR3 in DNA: TGTGCCAGCAGTACGAACAGGGGTGTTAACTATGGCTACACCTTC.

CDR3 nucleotides: TGCGCCAGCAGCCCGGGCGGCGGGGGGGCGGGTGAGCAGTTCTTC. It yields the protein CASSPGGGGAGEQFF. The J gene is TRBJ2-1, the V gene TRBV5-1; 9 nucleotides match TRBD2. CDR1 is SGHRS and CDR2 is YFSETQ in the germline V gene. The CDR3 loop spans 15 amino acids. The V gene end was trimmed by 4 bases and the J gene end by 9 bases; junction bases not matched to a gene: 11.

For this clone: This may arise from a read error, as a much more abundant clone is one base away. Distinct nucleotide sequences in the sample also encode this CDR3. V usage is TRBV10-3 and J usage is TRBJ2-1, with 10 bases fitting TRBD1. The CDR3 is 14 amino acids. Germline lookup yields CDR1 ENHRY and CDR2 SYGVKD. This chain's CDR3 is CAISGQGGYNEQFF. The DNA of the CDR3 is TGCGCCATCAGCGGACAGGGGGGCTACAATGAGCAGTTCTTC.

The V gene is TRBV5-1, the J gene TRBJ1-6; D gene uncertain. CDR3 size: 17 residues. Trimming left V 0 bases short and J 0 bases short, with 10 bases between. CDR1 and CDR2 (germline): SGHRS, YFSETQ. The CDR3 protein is CASSLGAASSYNSPLHF. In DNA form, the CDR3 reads TGCGCCAGCAGCTTGGGGGCAGCGAGCTCCTATAATTCACCCCTCCACTTT.

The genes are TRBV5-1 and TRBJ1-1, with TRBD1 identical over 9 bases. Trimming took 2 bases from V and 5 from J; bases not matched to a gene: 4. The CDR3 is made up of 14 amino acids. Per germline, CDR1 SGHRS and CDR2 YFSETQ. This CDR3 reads CASSLQGAGTEAFF. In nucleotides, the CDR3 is TGCGCCAGCAGCTTACAGGGGGCGGGGACTGAAGCTTTCTTT.

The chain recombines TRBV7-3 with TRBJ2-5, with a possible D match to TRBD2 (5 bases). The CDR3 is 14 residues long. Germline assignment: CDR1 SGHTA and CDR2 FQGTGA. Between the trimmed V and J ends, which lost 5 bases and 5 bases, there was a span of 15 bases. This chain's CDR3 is CASSPGTRGETQYF. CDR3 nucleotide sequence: TGTGCCAGCAGCCCCGGAACTAGAGGGGAGACCCAGTACTTC.

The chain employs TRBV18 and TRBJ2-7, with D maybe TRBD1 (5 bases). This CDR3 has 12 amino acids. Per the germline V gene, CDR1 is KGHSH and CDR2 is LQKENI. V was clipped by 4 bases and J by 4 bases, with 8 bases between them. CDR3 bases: TGTGCCAGCTCACTACAGGAATACGAGCAGTACTTC. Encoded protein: CASSLQEYEQYF. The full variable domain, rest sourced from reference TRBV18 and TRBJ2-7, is NAGVMQNPRHLVRRRGQEARLRCSPMKGHSHVYWYRQLPEEGLKFMVYLQKENIIDESGMPKERFSAEFPKEGPSILRIQQVVRGDSAAYFCASSLQEYEQYFGPGTRLTVT.